The rows below give T cell receptor beta chains drawn from one sample of a study of cytomegalovirus exposure and HLA in healthy donors. This table comes from immunoSEQ multiplex PCR, and its TCRdb copy is limited to in-frame clones, with some not included. The data show more than 85,000 clones, approximately 94% seen once. The specimen sequenced was PBMCs. The source is a woman aged 30 to 39 in good health and CMV-seropositive. Both conserved end residues are part of each CDR3. The order of the fields is clone size, V gene, D gene, J gene, CDR3 protein, CDR3 DNA. A D gene is named only where the DNA matches it firmly. The listing skips clone size in some rows; elsewhere it reads once, few, many or a size class.

-	TRBV5-1	-	TRBJ2-2	CASSLGWEQLFF	TGCGCCAGCAGCTTGGGATGGGAGCAGCTGTTTTTT
-	TRBV6-1	TRBD1	TRBJ2-3	CASSESGGGQGALTDTQYF	TGTGCCAGCAGTGAATCAGGAGGGGGACAGGGGGCTCTCACAGATACGCAGTATTTT
-	TRBV4-2	TRBD2	TRBJ2-1	CASSQDPMASGVLSPYNEQFF	TGTGCCAGCAGCCAAGACCCAATGGCTAGCGGGGTTTTATCCCCCTACAATGAGCAGTTCTTC
-	TRBV2	-	TRBJ2-7	CASSQQEGRSYEQYF	TGTGCCAGCAGTCAACAGGAAGGGAGGTCCTACGAGCAGTACTTC
-	TRBV12-2	-	TRBJ2-5	CASRRTSGDKETQYF	TGTGCAAGTCGTCGGACTAGCGGGGATAAAGAGACCCAGTACTTC
-	TRBV30	-	TRBJ1-2	CAWIRELTNYGYTF	TGTGCCTGGATCCGGGAATTAACTAACTATGGCTACACCTTC
many	TRBV5-4	-	TRBJ2-7	CASSLAEGYEQYF	TGTGCCAGCAGTTTAGCGGAAGGATACGAGCAGTACTTC
-	TRBV12-2	-	TRBJ2-3	CASRLVGVAGVRPDTQYF	TGTGCAAGTCGCTTAGTAGGGGTTGCGGGAGTTCGGCCAGATACGCAGTATTTT
-	TRBV27	-	TRBJ2-3	CASSSISTDTQYF	TGTGCCAGCAGTTCCATCAGCACAGATACGCAGTATTTT
-	TRBV14	-	TRBJ2-6	CASSQWRTGANVLTF	TGTGCCAGCAGCCAATGGCGGACTGGGGCCAACGTCCTGACTTTC
once	TRBV9	TRBD2	TRBJ2-3	CASSVVGGRTRTDTQYF	TGTGCCAGCAGCGTAGTCGGCGGGAGGACGCGCACAGATACGCAGTATTTT
-	TRBV7-9	TRBD2	TRBJ2-7	CASSETSAYEQYF	TGTGCCAGCAGTGAGACTAGCGCCTACGAGCAGTACTTC
-	TRBV19	TRBD2	TRBJ2-3	CASRRLAGENTQYF	TGTGCCAGTAGGAGACTAGCGGGAGAGAATACGCAGTATTTT
once	TRBV14	TRBD2	TRBJ2-7	CASSPGWREVPSHSYEQYF	TGTGCCAGCAGCCCAGGCTGGCGGGAGGTCCCCTCACACTCCTACGAGCAGTACTTC
-	TRBV5-6	TRBD2	TRBJ2-2	CASSWTGLAGGLTGELFF	TGTGCCAGCAGCTGGACTGGACTAGCGGGAGGACTCACCGGGGAGCTGTTTTTT
-	TRBV7-2	-	TRBJ1-2	CASSQTRDGGDYGYTF	TGTGCCAGCAGCCAGACCCGGGACGGAGGGGACTATGGCTACACCTTC
once	TRBV18	-	TRBJ2-2	CASSTRIGQLLPNTGELFF	TGTGCCAGCTCTACCAGAATTGGACAGCTCCTGCCGAACACCGGGGAGCTGTTTTTT
-	TRBV6-6	TRBD1	TRBJ1-2	CASRLRTGGGYTF	TGTGCCAGCAGACTCCGGACAGGGGGTGGCTACACCTTC
once	TRBV30	-	TRBJ1-2	CAWSVSGALYGYTF	TGTGCCTGGAGTGTATCTGGGGCCCTCTATGGCTACACCTTC
-	TRBV4-1	TRBD1	TRBJ1-1	CASSQGQGSTEAFF	TGCGCCAGCAGCCAGGGACAGGGGAGTACTGAAGCTTTCTTT
-	TRBV28	-	TRBJ2-1	CASDLRAGSYNEQFF	TGTGCCAGCGATTTGCGGGCCGGCTCCTACAATGAGCAGTTCTTC
-	TRBV7-8	-	TRBJ2-5	CASSLYLAETQYF	TGTGCCAGCAGCTTGTATTTAGCGGAGACCCAGTACTTC
-	TRBV28	-	TRBJ1-1	CASSSPAWGDTEAFF	TGTGCCAGCAGTTCCCCGGCCTGGGGAGACACTGAAGCTTTCTTT
-	TRBV5-1	-	TRBJ2-7	CASSRDSGSSYEQYF	TGCGCCAGCAGTCGGGACAGCGGGAGCTCCTACGAGCAGTACTTC
-	TRBV9	TRBD2	TRBJ2-1	CASSVEAFGGRAGEQFF	TGTGCCAGCAGCGTAGAGGCATTTGGCGGGAGGGCGGGTGAGCAGTTCTTC
-	TRBV6-1	TRBD1	TRBJ1-1	CASSDPGQGPGLNTEAFF	TGTGCCAGCAGTGACCCGGGACAGGGGCCAGGTCTTAACACTGAAGCTTTCTTT
-	TRBV19	-	TRBJ1-2	CASSGVLQANYGYTF	TGTGCCAGTAGTGGTGTCCTCCAGGCGAACTATGGCTACACCTTC
once	TRBV12-5	TRBD1	TRBJ1-2	CASGLVPTGADGYTF	TGTGCTAGTGGTTTGGTGCCGACAGGGGCGGATGGCTACACCTTC
-	TRBV5-4	-	TRBJ2-5	CASSSTGKETQYF	TGTGCCAGCAGCTCTACGGGGAAAGAGACCCAGTACTTC
-	TRBV6-5	-	TRBJ2-1	CASSSIGAISYNEQFF	TGTGCCAGCAGTTCTATAGGGGCTATCTCCTACAATGAGCAGTTCTTC
-	TRBV5-1	-	TRBJ1-5	CASSLQGEPYQPQHF	TGCGCCAGCAGCTTACAGGGAGAACCATATCAGCCCCAGCATTTT
-	TRBV30	TRBD1	TRBJ2-6	CATGTGISGANVLTF	TGTGCCACCGGGACAGGAATCTCTGGGGCCAACGTCCTGACTTTC
-	TRBV7-8	TRBD1	TRBJ1-2	CASSLALGQGALTNYGYTF	TGTGCCAGCAGCTTAGCTTTGGGCCAGGGGGCTCTGACTAACTATGGCTACACCTTC
-	TRBV7-8	TRBD2	TRBJ2-5	CASSSRTSRETQYF	TGTGCCAGCAGCTCAAGGACTAGTCGGGAGACCCAGTACTTC
-	TRBV28	-	TRBJ1-5	CASGRPHSNQPQHF	TGTGCCAGCGGGCGTCCTCATAGCAATCAGCCCCAGCATTTT
-	TRBV14	-	TRBJ1-1	CASSLTENTEAFF	TGTGCCAGCAGCCTGACAGAGAACACTGAAGCTTTCTTT
-	TRBV29-1	-	TRBJ2-7	CSGLSSYEQYF	TGCAGCGGACTTAGTTCCTACGAGCAGTACTTC
-	TRBV7-2	-	TRBJ2-3	CASSLPRQSTDTQYF	TGTGCCAGCAGCTTACCGAGACAGAGCACAGATACGCAGTATTTT
-	TRBV30	-	TRBJ2-1	CAWSVQGRGGLSYNEQFF	TGTGCCTGGAGTGTACAGGGAAGGGGGGGACTCTCCTACAATGAGCAGTTCTTC
-	TRBV19	TRBD1	TRBJ2-3	CASRDQGVGTDTQYF	TGTGCCAGTAGAGACCAGGGGGTCGGCACAGATACGCAGTATTTT
-	TRBV7-9	-	TRBJ2-1	CASSLVSAPYNEQFF	TGTGCCAGCAGCTTAGTTAGCGCCCCCTACAATGAGCAGTTCTTC
-	TRBV9	TRBD1	TRBJ1-2	CASSSPQGVNYGYTF	TGTGCCAGCAGCTCTCCCCAGGGGGTTAACTATGGCTACACCTTC
-	TRBV18	-	TRBJ1-2	CASTDWDNPNYGYTF	TGTGCCAGTACCGATTGGGACAACCCTAACTATGGCTACACCTTC
once	TRBV7-9	-	TRBJ1-1	CASSRTGSYMNTEAFF	TGTGCCAGCAGCCGCACAGGCTCCTATATGAACACTGAAGCTTTCTTT
-	TRBV14	-	TRBJ1-1	CASRPRRGGTEAFF	TGTGCCAGCAGACCCAGGAGGGGTGGCACTGAAGCTTTCTTT
once	TRBV5-1	TRBD1	TRBJ1-2	CASSLAQGAYYGYTF	TGCGCCAGCAGCTTGGCACAGGGGGCATACTATGGCTACACCTTC
once	TRBV27	TRBD2	TRBJ2-1	CASSLRLAGGYNEQFF	TGTGCCAGCAGTCTTAGACTAGCGGGGGGGTACAATGAGCAGTTCTTC
-	TRBV7-2	TRBD1	TRBJ2-3	CASSLGAGGASDTQYF	TGTGCCAGCAGCTTAGGCGCAGGGGGCGCCTCAGATACGCAGTATTTT
-	TRBV4-1	-	TRBJ2-7	CASSQTVGGTYEQYF	TGCGCCAGCAGCCAAACTGTCGGCGGGACCTACGAGCAGTACTTC
-	TRBV7-2	-	TRBJ2-5	CASSFSLVQTQYF	TGTGCCAGCAGCTTTTCCCTAGTTCAGACCCAGTACTTC
-	TRBV11-2	-	TRBJ2-3	CASSLALREIDTQYF	TGTGCCAGCAGCTTAGCGCTGAGGGAGATAGATACGCAGTATTTT
-	TRBV2	TRBD1	TRBJ1-1	CASSSGGFVRGNRSTEAFF	TGTGCCAGCAGTTCAGGGGGTTTTGTGCGGGGCAATCGATCGACTGAAGCTTTCTTT
-	TRBV28	TRBD1	TRBJ2-6	CASTNQGQGAYFGANVLTF	TGTGCCAGCACCAACCAGGGACAGGGGGCATATTTTGGGGCCAACGTCCTGACTTTC
-	TRBV5-1	-	TRBJ2-3	CASSLSDRSTDTQYF	TGCGCCAGCAGCTTGTCCGACAGAAGCACAGATACGCAGTATTTT
-	TRBV27	TRBD2	TRBJ2-5	CASSKRDMETQYF	TGTGCCAGCAGTAAGCGGGATATGGAGACCCAGTACTTC
-	TRBV30	TRBD2	TRBJ2-1	CAWSGRTTSGSYNEQFF	TGTGCCTGGAGTGGTCGCACGACTAGCGGTTCCTACAATGAGCAGTTCTTC
-	TRBV10-3	-	TRBJ1-1	CAISEVDSGDTEAFF	TGTGCCATCAGTGAGGTAGATAGCGGTGACACTGAAGCTTTCTTT
-	TRBV5-4	TRBD2	TRBJ2-1	CASSLVSGRANEQFF	TGTGCCAGCAGCTTGGTTAGCGGGAGGGCGAATGAGCAGTTCTTC